The 27 T cell receptor beta chains in this list originate from one sample, sequenced in a study of cytomegalovirus exposure and HLA in healthy donors. Here immunoSEQ multiplex PCR was the method, and the copy in TCRdb shows in-frame clones only, minus some. The sample lists more than 55,000 clones, roughly 92% seen once, with 0.55% to 0.8% in the top ten. The sample comprised PBMCs. Every receptor here comes from a woman younger than 35 in good health and CMV-seronegative.

The CDR3 region is CAWGKGGGHKYF. Written as DNA, the CDR3 is TGTGCCTGGGGAAAAGGGGGGGGCCATAAGTACTTC. V is TRBV30 and J is TRBJ2-5; weak D call: TRBD2 (7 bases). In germline, CDR1 is GTSNPN, CDR2 SVGIG (reference sequence). CDR3 size: 12 residues. The ends were cut back, 5 bases at V and 12 bases at J, with 19 bases in the middle.

The chain has TRBV28 and TRBJ2-3, with 10 positions matching TRBD2. This CDR3 has 14 residues. J lost 5 bases, V lost 8 bases, and 7 bases had no gene match. In germline, CDR1 is MDHEN, CDR2 SYDVKM. CDR3 sequence: CASRLLAGIDTQYF. In DNA form, the CDR3 reads TGTGCCAGCCGATTACTAGCGGGGATAGATACGCAGTATTTT.

The genes are TRBV27 and TRBJ2-1; possibly TRBD2 for D (5 bases). The germline V gene encodes CDR1 MNHEY and CDR2 SMNVEV (reference sequence). The CDR3 totals 16 residues. The ends were cut back, 5 bases at V and 3 bases at J, with 17 bases in the middle. The CDR3 DNA reads TGTGCCAGCAGTCCGGCTGCGGGCTACAACTACAATGAGCAGTTCTTC. Translation gives CASSPAAGYNYNEQFF.

The chain couples TRBV7-8 to TRBJ2-5; TRBD1 is a possible D gene (6 bases). The CDR3 runs to 17 residues. CDR1 is SGHVS, CDR2 FQNEAQ, per germline. V shed 5 bases and J shed 5 bases, with 24 bases lying between them. The CDR3 is CASSAQPTQGGGETQYF. Written as DNA, the CDR3 is TGTGCCAGCAGCGCCCAGCCAACACAGGGTGGCGGGGAGACCCAGTACTTC.

The gene calls are TRBV14 and TRBJ1-4; unclear D gene. V was clipped by 0 bases and J by 8 bases, with 13 bases between them. Looked up from germline, CDR1 is SGHDN and CDR2 is FVKESK. This CDR3 region has 15 residues. CDR3 sequence (DNA): TGTGCCAGCAGCCAAGACCCCTCGTGGAGCGAAAAACTGTTTTTT. Protein product: CASSQDPSWSEKLFF.

This chain uses TRBV16 with TRBJ2-2, with D maybe TRBD1 (6 bases). The CDR3 is 14 residues long. V shed 4 bases and J shed 3 bases, with 9 bases lying between them. Germline V gives CDR1 KGHSY, CDR2 FQNENV. The CDR3 is CASSLRTDTGELFF. The CDR3 DNA is TGTGCCAGCAGCCTACGGACAGACACCGGGGAGCTGTTTTTT.

The rearrangement uses TRBV6-1 and TRBJ1-5, with 7 bases aligning to TRBD1. V shed 4 bases, J shed 2 bases, and the junction held 5 bases outside the gene matches. The CDR3 has 15 residues. In germline, CDR1 is MNHNS, CDR2 SASEGT. CDR3 sequence reads: CASSVDRAGNQPQHF. The DNA of the CDR3 is TGTGCCAGCAGTGTAGACAGGGCTGGCAATCAGCCCCAGCATTTT.

The chain's CDR3 is CASSIPAGDTYEQYF. DNA of the CDR3: TGTGCCAGTAGTATACCGGCAGGGGATACCTACGAGCAGTACTTC. The rearrangement joins TRBV19 to TRBJ2-7; possible D gene TRBD1, 6 bases. The length of the CDR3 is 15 residues. V lost 2 bases and J lost 2, with 13 bases in between. CDR1 is LNHDA and CDR2 is SQIVND in the germline V gene (reference sequence).

The V and J genes are TRBV29-1 and TRBJ1-1; 7 bases map to TRBD1. The germline V gene has CDR1 SQVTM and CDR2 ANQGSEA. This CDR3 is built from 13 residues. The V and J ends lost 5 bases and 1 base, in that order; junction bases with no gene match: 4. CDR3 loop: CSVTGVQNTEAFF. CDR3 coding DNA: TGCAGCGTTACAGGGGTCCAGAACACTGAAGCTTTCTTT.

This chain joins TRBV19 and TRBJ2-7; tentatively, D is TRBD1 (6 bases). V lost 0 bases and J lost 3, with 12 bases in between. Germline CDR1 LNHDA, CDR2 SQIVND (reference sequence). The CDR3 contains 15 residues. The DNA of the CDR3 is TGTGCCAGTAGTATAGACTCACAGGGTGTCTACGAGCAGTACTTC. Translation gives CASSIDSQGVYEQYF.

The chain uses TRBV5-1 and TRBJ2-5; no firm D call. Germline CDR1 and CDR2: SGHRS and YFSETQ. V was pared by 1 base and J by 5 bases, with 6 bases between. The CDR3 has 12 amino acids. CDR3 loop: CASSLSSETQYF. CDR3 bases: TGCGCCAGCAGCTTGTCGTCTGAGACCCAGTACTTC.

CDR3 nucleotides: TGTGCCAGCAGCCAGGGGTGGGGGAGTCAATCCTATGGCTACACCTTC. Translated: CASSQGWGSQSYGYTF. The chain uses TRBV7-8 and TRBJ1-2, with a tentative D call TRBD1 (6 bases). The germline gives CDR1 SGHVS, CDR2 FQNEAQ. V lost 5 bases, J lost 4 bases, and 20 bases lay in between. This CDR3 comprises 16 residues.

This rearrangement joins TRBV7-2 to TRBJ2-5; possible D gene TRBD1, 5 bases. Per the germline V gene, CDR1 is SGHTA and CDR2 is FQGNSA. The CDR3 is 15 amino acids. The V end was cut by 2 bases, the J end by 5 bases, with 15 bases between. The CDR3 here is CASSLSVVGPETQYF. The CDR3 coding sequence is TGTGCCAGCAGCTTATCCGTGGTGGGGCCGGAGACCCAGTACTTC.

The genes are TRBV5-8 and TRBJ1-5; TRBD1 aligns across 7 bases. V dropped 4 bases and J dropped 5; count of bases not matched to a gene: 3. Germline loops: CDR1 SGHTS, CDR2 YDEGEE. There are 13 residues in the CDR3. CDR3 sequence: CASSQDRDQPQHF. The DNA of the CDR3 is TGTGCCAGCAGCCAAGACAGGGATCAGCCCCAGCATTTT.

The CDR3 DNA is TGTGCCAGTAGTGCGTCCACAGGGGGGATCTACTATAATTCACCCCTCCACTTT. The encoded protein is CASSASTGGIYYNSPLHF. The chain joins TRBV19 to TRBJ1-6, with TRBD1 identical over 8 bases. Trimming removed 5 bases from V and 3 bases from J; junction bases left unmatched: 12. The CDR3 totals 18 residues. The V gene's germline CDR1 is LNHDA and CDR2 SQIVND (reference sequence). The full variable domain, its missing parts supplied by reference TRBV19 and TRBJ1-6, is DGGITQSPKYLFRKEGQNVTLSCEQNLNHDAMYWYRQDPGQGLRLIYYSQIVNDFQKGDIAEGYSVSREKKESFPLTVTSAQKNPTAFYLCASSASTGGIYYNSPLHFGNGTRLTVT.

J is TRBJ2-3 and V is TRBV5-1; 8 bases match TRBD1. Germline loops: CDR1 SGHRS, CDR2 YFSETQ. This CDR3 spans 15 amino acids. J lost 1 base, V lost 2 bases, and 3 bases had no gene match. The CDR3, as DNA: TGCGCCAGCAGCTTACAGGGGGTGGGCACAGATACGCAGTATTTT. Residues: CASSLQGVGTDTQYF.

This clone was seen a few times. V is TRBV30 and J is TRBJ2-3, with TRBD2 identical over 10 bases. The CDR3 contains 16 residues. CDR1 GTSNPN and CDR2 SVGIG come from the germline V gene (reference sequence). With V trimmed by 2 bases and J by 6 bases, 11 bases remained unmatched. The CDR3 coding sequence is TGTGCCTGGAGTCTCTTTCCAGCGGGGGGGGTGGATACGCAGTATTTT. Protein product: CAWSLFPAGGVDTQYF.

This CDR3 reads CASSRQGAYEQYF. The CDR3 DNA is TGTGCCAGCTCCCGACAGGGGGCCTACGAGCAGTACTTC. The J gene is TRBJ2-7, the V gene TRBV9, with 9 bases fitting TRBD1. The germline CDR1 and CDR2 sequences are SGDLS and YYNGEE. J gave up 2 bases and V 7 bases, and 4 bases lay outside the gene matches. This CDR3 is built from 13 residues.

The chain joins TRBV7-3 to TRBJ2-6, with 7 bases matching TRBD1. Trimming removed 5 bases from V and 2 bases from J; junction bases left unmatched: 3. The CDR3 runs to 15 residues. Germline CDR1 reads SGHTA; CDR2 reads FQGTGA. The CDR3 DNA reads as TGTGCCAGCAGCCAACAGGGGCCTGGGGCCAACGTCCTGACTTTC. Amino acid sequence: CASSQQGPGANVLTF.

The chain is built from TRBV19 and TRBJ2-7, with a possible D match to TRBD2 (5 bases). V was shortened by 6 bases and J by 5 bases, with 17 bases between the two germline ends. The CDR3 covers 14 residues. Per the germline V gene, CDR1 is LNHDA and CDR2 is SQIVND (reference sequence). DNA of the CDR3: TGTGCCAGTAGAGAGGGCGGAAGGTCGGACGAGCAGTACTTC. Translation gives CASREGGRSDEQYF.

This chain joins TRBV7-6 and TRBJ2-1; possibly TRBD2 for D (7 bases). Germline-derived CDR1 and CDR2 are SGHVS and FNYEAQ. Deletions cut 1 base from V and 9 bases from J, with 13 bases between. CDR3 length equals 14 residues. The CDR3 loop is CASSLGGGGFEQFF. The CDR3 DNA reads as TGTGCCAGCAGCTTAGGTGGGGGGGGCTTTGAGCAGTTCTTC.

The chain recombines TRBV4-3 with TRBJ2-7; 9 positions match TRBD1. Per germline, CDR1 LGHNA and CDR2 YSLEER. V lost 3 bases, J lost 9 bases, and 3 bases stayed unmatched. The CDR3 is 12 amino acids. CDR3: CASSHTGGLQYF. DNA for the CDR3: TGCGCCAGCAGCCACACAGGGGGCTTGCAGTACTTC.

This chain links TRBV6-6 with TRBJ1-1; no clear D gene. The CDR3 extends over 15 amino acids. The germline V gene encodes CDR1 MNHNY and CDR2 SVGAGI (reference sequence). With 2 bases removed from V and 3 bases from J, the gap between germline ends came to 13 bases. DNA for the CDR3: TGTGCCAGCAGTTACGGTCGAGGGAGGGACACTGAAGCTTTCTTT. It encodes CASSYGRGRDTEAFF.

The gene calls are TRBV7-2 and TRBJ2-7; perhaps TRBD1 as D (5 bases). V dropped 1 base and J dropped 6 bases, with 16 bases sitting between them. Germline CDR1 SGHTA, CDR2 FQGNSA. The CDR3 has 15 amino acids. CDR3 DNA: TGTGCCAGCAGCTTAGTTCGCCAGGGCGCCGCCGAGCAGTACTTC. Encoded protein: CASSLVRQGAAEQYF.

V gene TRBV28 combines with J gene TRBJ1-6; 7 bases line up with TRBD1. With 2 bases clipped from V and 11 bases from J, the junction kept 15 bases outside the gene matches. The CDR3 is 17 residues long. Germline lookup yields CDR1 MDHEN and CDR2 SYDVKM. This CDR3 is CASSLLHWAGGGTPLHF. In DNA, the CDR3 is TGTGCCAGCAGTTTACTACACTGGGCAGGGGGAGGTACACCCCTCCACTTT. Full variable domain (missing parts from reference TRBV28 and TRBJ1-6): DVKVTQSSRYLVKRTGEKVFLECVQDMDHENMFWYRQDPGLGLRLIYFSYDVKMKEKGDIPEGYSVSREKKERFSLILESASTNQTSMYLCASSLLHWAGGGTPLHFGNGTRLTVT.

This clone occurred a few times. V is TRBV28 and J is TRBJ1-6, with TRBD1 as a possible D gene (6 bases). This CDR3 is 15 amino acids long. Trimming removed 7 bases at V and 7 bases at J, with 17 bases between. Germline-derived CDR1 and CDR2 are MDHEN and SYDVKM. The CDR3 region is CASNTRTEGNSPLHF. CDR3 sequence (DNA): TGTGCCAGCAATACTCGGACAGAGGGGAATTCACCCCTCCACTTT.

The V gene is TRBV5-5, the J gene TRBJ2-1; the D gene is possibly TRBD1 (5 bases). The CDR3 runs to 14 residues. V lost 2 bases to trimming and J lost 4 bases, with 10 bases between them. CDR1 SGHKS and CDR2 YYEKEE come from the germline V gene (reference sequence). This CDR3 is CASSFRRAYNEQFF. The CDR3 DNA is TGTGCCAGCAGCTTCCGCAGGGCTTACAATGAGCAGTTCTTC.